The 18 T cell receptor beta chains presented below share a single source sample, sequenced in a study of T cell responses to AZD1222 COVID-19 vaccine. Clones were read by immunoSEQ multiplex PCR, and TCRdb kept only the in-frame ones, dropping some. Here the sample spans 110,000 or so clones, roughly nine tenths being singletons. Here the sequenced sample was peripheral blood, taken 28 days after the second AZD1222 dose. These receptors all stem from an adult who received the AZD1222 COVID-19 vaccine.

In this sample, this clone turned up a few times. V and J are TRBV19 and TRBJ2-4, with 9 bases identical to TRBD1. This CDR3 contains 14 residues. Trimming cost V 8 bases and J 1 base; bases outside gene matches: 3. CDR1 and CDR2 (germline): LNHDA, SQIVND (reference sequence). The CDR3 sequence is CASAGTGAKNIQYF. DNA for the CDR3: TGTGCCAGTGCCGGGACAGGGGCCAAAAACATTCAGTACTTC.

The rearrangement links TRBV7-9 to TRBJ2-7; D perhaps matches TRBD1 (6 bases). The length of the CDR3 is 12 residues. Trimming removed 5 bases at V and 4 bases at J, with 9 bases between. In germline, CDR1 is SEHNR, CDR2 FQNEAQ (reference sequence). The CDR3 reads CASSRDIYEQYF. The CDR3 nucleotides are TGTGCCAGCAGCCGGGACATTTACGAGCAGTACTTC. Full variable domain (missing parts from reference TRBV7-9 and TRBJ2-7): DTGVSQNPRHKITKRGQNVTFRCDPISEHNRLYWYRQTLGQGPEFLTYFQNEAQLEKSRLLSDRFSAERPKGSFSTLEIQRTEQGDSAMYLCASSRDIYEQYFGPGTRLTVT.

This clone was counted only a few times. V gene TRBV19 combines with J gene TRBJ2-1; D gene unclear. V lost 6 bases to trimming and J lost 0 bases, with 9 bases between them. Germline loops: CDR1 LNHDA, CDR2 SQIVND (reference sequence). The CDR3 is 14 residues long. CDR3 region: CASRNQHSYNEQFF. The DNA of the CDR3 is TGTGCCAGTAGGAACCAACACTCCTACAATGAGCAGTTCTTC.

The CDR3 nucleotides read TGTGCCAGCAGCTTTACCGGGACTAGCGGGACCAATGAGCAGTTCTTC. It specifies CASSFTGTSGTNEQFF. This chain links TRBV7-2 with TRBJ2-1; TRBD2 matches at 13 bases. Germline CDR1 SGHTA, CDR2 FQGNSA. Trimming took 3 bases from V and 6 from J; bases not matched to a gene: 5. There are 16 residues in the CDR3.

This chain connects TRBV28 to TRBJ2-7; maybe TRBD2 (5 bases). The germline V and J ends were trimmed by 5 bases and 5 bases, with 16 bases remaining between them. The CDR3 is made up of 14 amino acids. Germline V gives CDR1 MDHEN, CDR2 SYDVKM. The CDR3 sequence: CASSLASRRHEQYF. The DNA for the CDR3 is TGTGCCAGCAGTCTGGCTAGCCGTCGCCACGAGCAGTACTTC.

The chain uses TRBV3-1 (or the pseudogene TRBV3-2) and TRBJ2-7; 12 bases align to TRBD2. From germline, CDR1 is LGHDT and CDR2 YNNKEL (reference sequence). This CDR3 spans 16 amino acids. J was trimmed by 2 bases and V by 4 bases; bases with no gene match: 6. The CDR3 loop is CASSRGLAGLAYEQYF. The CDR3 nucleotides read TGTGCCAGCAGCCGAGGACTAGCGGGGCTTGCCTACGAGCAGTACTTC.

The chain carries TRBV7-2 and TRBJ2-7, with a possible D match to TRBD1 (6 bases). Germline loops: CDR1 SGHTA, CDR2 FQGNSA. Trimming left V 5 bases short and J 2 bases short, with 13 bases between. CDR3 length equals 14 residues. The CDR3 coding sequence is TGTGCCAGCAGCCCCTGGGACACCACCTACGAGCAGTACTTC. Its protein product is CASSPWDTTYEQYF.

The chain employs TRBV7-7 and TRBJ2-5; 7 bases are a match to TRBD1. Trimming removed 6 bases from V and 4 bases from J; junction bases left unmatched: 5. Per germline, CDR1 SSHAT and CDR2 FNYEAQ (reference sequence). CDR3 length equals 13 residues. DNA of the CDR3: TGTGCCAGCAGTCCCGACAGGGTAGAGACCCAGTACTTC. This gives the protein CASSPDRVETQYF. The full variable domain, rest sourced from reference TRBV7-7 and TRBJ2-5, is GAGVSQSPRYKVTKRGQDVTLRCDPISSHATLYWYQQALGQGPEFLTYFNYEAQPDKSGLPSDRFSAERPEGSISTLTIQRTEQRDSAMYRCASSPDRVETQYFGPGTRLLVL.

The V call is TRBV19, the J call TRBJ1-2, with unresolved D. The ends were cut back, 0 bases at V and 1 base at J, with 9 bases in the middle. The CDR3 contains 15 residues. CDR1 is LNHDA and CDR2 is SQIVND in the germline V gene (reference sequence). CDR3: CASSIDPVVNYGYTF. The CDR3 region has the DNA TGTGCCAGTAGTATAGATCCGGTCGTTAACTATGGCTACACCTTC. The full variable domain, completed using reference TRBV19 and TRBJ1-2, is DGGITQSPKYLFRKEGQNVTLSCEQNLNHDAMYWYRQDPGQGLRLIYYSQIVNDFQKGDIAEGYSVSREKKESFPLTVTSAQKNPTAFYLCASSIDPVVNYGYTFGSGTRLTVV.

The genes are TRBV28 and TRBJ1-1; TRBD1 might be the D (5 bases). V was shortened by 7 bases and J by 4 bases, with 16 bases between the two germline ends. CDR1 and CDR2 from the germline V gene are MDHEN and SYDVKM. The CDR3 is 14 amino acids. CDR3 loop: CASTEGVWGTEAFF. Here the CDR3 DNA reads TGTGCCAGCACCGAAGGGGTTTGGGGCACTGAAGCTTTCTTT.

The chain is built from TRBV19 and TRBJ2-3; no reliable D call. The V end was cut by 4 bases, the J end by 3 bases, with 5 bases between. CDR1 and CDR2 (germline): LNHDA, SQIVND (reference sequence). The CDR3 sequence is 12 residues long. The DNA for the CDR3 is TGTGCCAGTAGTACTAGAACAGATACGCAGTATTTT. This gives the protein CASSTRTDTQYF.

The rearrangement links TRBV21-1 to TRBJ1-4. TRBV21-1 is shown as a pseudogene. CDR3 length: 16 amino acids. CDR3 in amino acids: CASSKGPGGRNEKLFF. CDR3 DNA: TGTGCCAGCAGCAAAGGACCCGGGGGCAGGAATGAAAAACTGTTTTTT.

CDR3 amino acids: CASSQDMGPQHF. CDR3 nucleotide sequence: TGTGCCAGCAGCCAAGATATGGGGCCCCAGCATTTT. This chain uses TRBV14 with TRBJ1-5, with D uncertain. The CDR3 is made up of 12 amino acids. Germline V gene lookup returns CDR1 SGHDN and CDR2 FVKESK. V was clipped by 0 bases and J by 9 bases, with 6 bases between them.

This rearrangement joins TRBV19 to TRBJ2-7, with D possibly being TRBD2 (6 bases). This CDR3 is 14 amino acids long. V gave up 6 bases and J gave up 4 bases, with 16 bases separating them. CDR1 is LNHDA and CDR2 is SQIVND in the germline V gene (reference sequence). CDR3 nucleotide sequence: TGTGCCAGTAGCTCGGCAGGAGGGTGGTACGAGCAGTACTTC. Translation gives CASSSAGGWYEQYF.

The J gene is TRBJ2-5, the V gene TRBV7-9, with 12 bases that match TRBD1. Germline CDR1 is SEHNR and CDR2 is FQNEAQ (reference sequence). The J segment lost 5 bases and the V segment lost 6 bases, leaving 4 bases of the junction unmatched. CDR3 length: 14 amino acids. CDR3 region: CASRWDRGPETQYF. DNA for the CDR3: TGTGCCAGCAGGTGGGACAGGGGGCCGGAGACCCAGTACTTC.

The genes are TRBV4-2 and TRBJ2-1; D unclear. The CDR3 loop spans 16 amino acids. CDR1 is LGHNA, CDR2 YNFKEQ, per germline. Trimming left V 1 base short and J 0 bases short, with 10 bases between. The CDR3 region has the DNA TGTGCCAGCAGCCAAGGACCGGGTAACTCCTACAATGAGCAGTTCTTC. It encodes CASSQGPGNSYNEQFF.

Details on this clone: One end of the junction does not line up with germline, which may come from a read error. The J gene is TRBJ2-1, the V gene TRBV2, with 7 bases lining up with TRBD2. The CDR3 contains 15 residues. CDR1 and CDR2 from the germline V gene are SNHLY and FYNNEI. CDR3: CASGGRAGVENGQFF. The CDR3 nucleotides are TGTGCCAGCGGAGGTCGTGCGGGAGTTGAAAATGGGCAGTTCTTC.

The chain carries TRBV19 and TRBJ1-5, with 7 bases identical to TRBD1. V lost 4 bases to trimming and J lost 2 bases; unmatched junction nucleotides: 5. The CDR3 length is 15 residues. The germline gives CDR1 LNHDA, CDR2 SQIVND (reference sequence). The CDR3 sequence: CASSRGGAGNQPQHF. The CDR3 coding sequence is TGTGCCAGTAGTAGAGGGGGCGCGGGCAATCAGCCCCAGCATTTT.